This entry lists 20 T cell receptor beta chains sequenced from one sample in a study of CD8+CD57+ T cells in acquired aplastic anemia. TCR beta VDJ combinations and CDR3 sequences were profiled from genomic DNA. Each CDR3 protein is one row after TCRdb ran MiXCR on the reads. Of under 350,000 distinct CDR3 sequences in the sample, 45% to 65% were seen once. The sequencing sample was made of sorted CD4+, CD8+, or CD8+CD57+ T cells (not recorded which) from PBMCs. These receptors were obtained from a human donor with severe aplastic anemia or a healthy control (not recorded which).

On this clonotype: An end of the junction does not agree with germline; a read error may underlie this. The CDR3 sequence: CASSVWNTGELFF. CDR3 nucleotides: TGTGCCAGCAGCGTATGGAACACCGGGGAGCTGTTCTTT. The rearrangement uses TRBV9 and TRBJ2-2; possible D gene TRBD2, 5 bases. The CDR3 contains 13 residues. The germline V gene encodes CDR1 SGDLS and CDR2 YYNGEE.

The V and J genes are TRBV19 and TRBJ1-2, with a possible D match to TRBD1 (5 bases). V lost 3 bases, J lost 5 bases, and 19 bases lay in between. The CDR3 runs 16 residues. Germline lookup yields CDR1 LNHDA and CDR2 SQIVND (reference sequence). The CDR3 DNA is TGTGCCAGTAGTATTTGGGTCGGCAGGGCGGATTATGGCTACACCTTC. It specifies CASSIWVGRADYGYTF.

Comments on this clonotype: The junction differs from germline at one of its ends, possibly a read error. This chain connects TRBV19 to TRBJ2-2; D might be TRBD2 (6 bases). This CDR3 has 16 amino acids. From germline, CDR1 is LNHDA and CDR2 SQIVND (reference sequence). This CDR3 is CASSPMGTSNTGELFF. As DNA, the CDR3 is TGTGCCAGTAGCCCCATGGGGACTTCGAACACTGGGGAGCTGTTTTTT. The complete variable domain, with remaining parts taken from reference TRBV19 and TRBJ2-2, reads DGGITQSPKYLFRKEGQNVTLSCEQNLNHDAMYWYRQDPGQGLRLIYYSQIVNDFQKGDIAEGYSVSREKKESFPLTVTSAQKNPTAFYLCASSPMGTSNTGELFFGEGSRLTVL.

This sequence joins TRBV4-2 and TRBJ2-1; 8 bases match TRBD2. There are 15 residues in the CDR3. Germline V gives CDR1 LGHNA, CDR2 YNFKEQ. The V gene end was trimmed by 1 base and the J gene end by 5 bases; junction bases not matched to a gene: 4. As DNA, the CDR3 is TGTGCCAGCAGCCAAGGGCTAGCGGGTCACAATGAGCAGTTCTTC. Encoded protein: CASSQGLAGHNEQFF.

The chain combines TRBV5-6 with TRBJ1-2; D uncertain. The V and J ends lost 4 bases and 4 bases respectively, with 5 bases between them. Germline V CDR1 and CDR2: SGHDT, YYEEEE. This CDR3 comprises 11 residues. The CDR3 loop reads CASSTSYGYTF. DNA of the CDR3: TGTGCCAGCAGCACCTCCTATGGCTACACCTTC.

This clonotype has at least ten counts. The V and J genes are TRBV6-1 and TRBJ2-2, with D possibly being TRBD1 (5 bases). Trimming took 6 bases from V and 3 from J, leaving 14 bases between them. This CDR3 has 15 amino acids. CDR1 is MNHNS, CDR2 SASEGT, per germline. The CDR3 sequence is CASRGGQMDTGELFF. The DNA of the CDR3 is TGTGCCAGCAGGGGTGGACAAATGGACACCGGGGAGCTGTTTTTT.

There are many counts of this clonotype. The CDR3, as DNA: TGTGCCAGCAGCGCCAGGATAGCGGGGTTCACAGATACGCAGTATTTT. Translating it yields CASSARIAGFTDTQYF. The chain employs TRBV7-9 and TRBJ2-3, with 8 bases that match TRBD2. The CDR3 contains 16 residues. The germline CDR1 and CDR2 sequences are SEHNR and FQNEAQ (reference sequence). Trimming took 5 bases from V and 2 from J; bases not matched to a gene: 9.

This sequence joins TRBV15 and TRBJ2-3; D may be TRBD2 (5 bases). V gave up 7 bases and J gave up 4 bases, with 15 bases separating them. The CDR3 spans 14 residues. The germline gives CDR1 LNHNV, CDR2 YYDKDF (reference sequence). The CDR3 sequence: CATKLGSFADTQYF. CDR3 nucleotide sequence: TGTGCCACCAAACTAGGAAGTTTTGCAGATACGCAGTATTTT.

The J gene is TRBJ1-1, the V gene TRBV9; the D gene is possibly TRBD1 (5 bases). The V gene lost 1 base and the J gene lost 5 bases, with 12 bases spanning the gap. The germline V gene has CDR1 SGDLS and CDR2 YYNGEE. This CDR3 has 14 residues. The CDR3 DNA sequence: TGTGCCAGCAGCGTAAGCAGGGAAGGGACTGAAGCTTTCTTT. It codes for CASSVSREGTEAFF.

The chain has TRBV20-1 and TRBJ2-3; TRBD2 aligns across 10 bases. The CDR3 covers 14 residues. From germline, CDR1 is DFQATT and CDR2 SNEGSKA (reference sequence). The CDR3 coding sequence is TGCAGCGCGGGACTAGCGCGAGGCACAGATACGCAGTATTTT. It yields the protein CSAGLARGTDTQYF.

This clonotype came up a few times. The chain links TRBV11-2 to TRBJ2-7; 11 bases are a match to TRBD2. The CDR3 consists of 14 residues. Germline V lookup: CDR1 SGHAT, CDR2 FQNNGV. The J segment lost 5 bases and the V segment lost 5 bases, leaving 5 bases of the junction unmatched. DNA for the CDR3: TGTGCCAGCAGCATACCGGGACTAGCGGACGAGCAGTACTTC. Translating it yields CASSIPGLADEQYF.

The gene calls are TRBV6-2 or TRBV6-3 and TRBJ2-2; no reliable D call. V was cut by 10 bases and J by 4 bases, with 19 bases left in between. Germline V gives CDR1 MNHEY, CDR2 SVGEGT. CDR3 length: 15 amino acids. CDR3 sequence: CATFLHGRVTGELFF. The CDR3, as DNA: TGTGCCACTTTCCTCCACGGGCGCGTCACCGGGGAGCTGTTTTTT.

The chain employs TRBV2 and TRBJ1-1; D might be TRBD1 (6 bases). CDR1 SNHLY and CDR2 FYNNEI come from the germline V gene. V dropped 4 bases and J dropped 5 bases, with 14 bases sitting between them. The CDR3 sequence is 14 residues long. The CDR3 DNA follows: TGTGCCAGCAGTGCTCACGGGGGCGAGACTGAAGCTTTCTTT. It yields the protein CASSAHGGETEAFF.

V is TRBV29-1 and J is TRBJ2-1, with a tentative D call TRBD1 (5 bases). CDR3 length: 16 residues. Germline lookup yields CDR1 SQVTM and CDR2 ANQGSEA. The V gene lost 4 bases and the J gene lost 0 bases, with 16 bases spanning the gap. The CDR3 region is CSVVWQGPSSYNEQFF. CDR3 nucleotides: TGCAGCGTTGTATGGCAGGGCCCAAGCTCCTACAATGAGCAGTTCTTC.

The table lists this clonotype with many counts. The CDR3 sequence is CASSVDGSGGLKYEQYF. The CDR3 nucleotides read TGTGCCAGCAGCGTAGATGGTAGCGGGGGTCTGAAGTACGAGCAGTACTTC. The gene calls are TRBV9 and TRBJ2-7; 9 nucleotides agree with TRBD2. The germline V gene encodes CDR1 SGDLS and CDR2 YYNGEE. V shed 0 bases and J 4 bases; nucleotides not matched to a gene: 11. The length of the CDR3 is 17 residues.

CDR3 nucleotides: TGTGCCAGCAGCCCCTCTAACTACGAGCAGTACTTC. Translating gives CASSPSNYEQYF. The chain recombines TRBV7-2 with TRBJ2-7; D gene uncertain. Trimming left V 5 bases short and J 3 bases short, with 8 bases between. This CDR3 contains 12 residues. CDR1 SGHTA and CDR2 FQGNSA come from the germline V gene. The full variable domain, with the rest looked up from reference TRBV7-2 and TRBJ2-7, is GAGVSQSPSNKVTEKGKDVELRCDPISGHTALYWYRQSLGQGLEFLIYFQGNSAPDKSGLPSDRFSAERTGGSVSTLTIQRTQQEDSAVYLCASSPSNYEQYFGPGTRLTVT.

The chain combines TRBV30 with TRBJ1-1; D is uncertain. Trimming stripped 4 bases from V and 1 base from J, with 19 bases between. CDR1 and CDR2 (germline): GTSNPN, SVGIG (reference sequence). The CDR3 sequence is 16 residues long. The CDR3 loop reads CAWTILTASGNTEAFF. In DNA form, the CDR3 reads TGTGCCTGGACTATACTAACGGCCAGTGGGAACACTGAAGCTTTCTTT.

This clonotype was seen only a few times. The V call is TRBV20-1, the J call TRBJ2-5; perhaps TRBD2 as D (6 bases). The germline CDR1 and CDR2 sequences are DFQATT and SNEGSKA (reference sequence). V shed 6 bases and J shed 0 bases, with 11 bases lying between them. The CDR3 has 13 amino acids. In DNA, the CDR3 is TGCAGTGCAAGCCGGGGGTACCAAGAGACCCAGTACTTC. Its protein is CSASRGYQETQYF.

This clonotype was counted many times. The CDR3 DNA sequence: TGTGCCAGCAGTCGACTGACAGACCCTTCCTCTGGAAACACCATATATTTT. Residues: CASSRLTDPSSGNTIYF. The chain recombines TRBV6-5 with TRBJ1-3; weak D call: TRBD1 (5 bases). V was pared by 5 bases and J by 0 bases, with 17 bases between. Germline lookup yields CDR1 MNHEY and CDR2 SVGAGI. The CDR3 has 17 residues.

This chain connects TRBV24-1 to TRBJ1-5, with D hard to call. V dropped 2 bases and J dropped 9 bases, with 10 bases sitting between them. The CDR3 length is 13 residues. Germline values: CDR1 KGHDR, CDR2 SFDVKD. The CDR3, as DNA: TGTGCCACCAGTGATTCAAGAACGGGGCCCCAGCATTTT. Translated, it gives CATSDSRTGPQHF.